This record covers a single T cell receptor beta chain. The antigen is unknown. The source of the sample is a study of T cells in narcolepsy. Study-level results: Autoreactive clonotypes reportedly recurred in blood of same and different patients, not controls.

V was pared by 6 bases and J by 6 bases, with 18 bases between. This CDR3 spans 15 amino acids. Germline V gene sequence: CDR1 MNHNS, CDR2 SASEGT. The data were produced by immunoSEQ multiplex PCR, yet TCRdb's version contains in-frame clones alone and is incomplete. The table includes 20,000 to 30,000 clones, about 80% detected once. The TCR comes from a human donor in good health. This chain connects TRBV6-1 to TRBJ2-1, with D maybe TRBD2 (7 bases). The sequencing sample was made of memory (CD45RA-) CD4+ T cells from blood. The CDR3 DNA reads as TGTGCCAGCAGCCCCGGCGGGGGCTTGGGCAATGAGCAGTTCTTC. This gives the protein CASSPGGGLGNEQFF.